This T cell receptor (beta chain) was recovered during a study of neoadjuvant anti-PD-1 for oral cavity cancer. Germline assignment: CDR1 SGHVS and CDR2 FQNEAQ. Trimming removed 0 bases at V and 4 bases at J, with 15 bases between. This CDR3 contains 16 residues. The method was immunoSEQ multiplex PCR; TCRdb's version includes in-frame clones alone and lacks a portion of them. Of 11,000 to 15,000 clones detected, 65% to 75% appear once; the ten largest clones hold less than 3%. Time point here: after neoadjuvant nivolumab, at surgical resection. The chain carries TRBV7-8 and TRBJ1-2; possible D gene TRBD1, 6 bases. The clonotype was recovered from a person aged 40 to 85 with oral cavity squamous cell carcinoma. Sequenced here: PBMCs, sampled after nivolumab (anti-PD-1) treatment. The chain's CDR3 is CASSLAGGTTLYGYTF. The DNA for the CDR3 is TGTGCCAGCAGCTTAGCAGGGGGGACAACCCTCTATGGCTACACCTTC.